The clone carrying this T cell receptor (beta chain) was seen more than once but under ten times. The limits of the CDR3 on the DNA are not certain, so only TCRdb's listed CDR3 is given. These data originate in a study of early T cells in non-severe SARS-CoV-2 infection. The CDR3 has 22 residues if both end residues are counted. TCRdb recomputed calls from the 5' RACE reads with MiXCR, one row per CDR3 protein. The table lists more than 20,000 distinct CDR3 sequences, about 4.2% of them singletons. The chain couples TRBV21-1 to TRBJ2-3; the table's D call TRBD2 went unverified against the DNA. TRBV21-1 is labeled a pseudogene. This receptor was identified in an adult who was a healthcare worker with PCR-confirmed SARS-CoV-2 infection or an uninfected control (not recorded which). Sequencing used whole blood. CDR3 sequence reads: CASSKEVVARGTSGCATDTQYF.